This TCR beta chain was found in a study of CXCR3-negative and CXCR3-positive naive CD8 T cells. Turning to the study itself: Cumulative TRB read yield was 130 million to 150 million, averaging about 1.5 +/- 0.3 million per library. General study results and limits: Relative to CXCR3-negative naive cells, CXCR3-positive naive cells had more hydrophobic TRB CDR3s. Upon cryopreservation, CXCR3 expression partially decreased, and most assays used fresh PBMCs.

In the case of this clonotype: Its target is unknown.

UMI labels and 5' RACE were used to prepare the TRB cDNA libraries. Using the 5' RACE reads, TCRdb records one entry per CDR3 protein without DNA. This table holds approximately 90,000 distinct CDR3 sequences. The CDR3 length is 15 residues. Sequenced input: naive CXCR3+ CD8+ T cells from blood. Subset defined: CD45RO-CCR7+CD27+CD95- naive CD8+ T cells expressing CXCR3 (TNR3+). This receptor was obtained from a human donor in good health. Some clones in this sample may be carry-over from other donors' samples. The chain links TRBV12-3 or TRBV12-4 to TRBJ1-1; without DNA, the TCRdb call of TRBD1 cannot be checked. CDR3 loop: CASSLPGTAYTEAFF.